A single sample is the source of the 30 T cell receptor beta chains below, sequenced in a study of cytomegalovirus exposure and HLA in healthy donors. The PCR made use of 60 Vbeta and 13 Jbeta primers. Assay used: immunoSEQ multiplex PCR; TCRdb lists only in-frame clones, some missing. The table has more than 95,000 clones, over 65% seen once. Material for sequencing was PBMCs. These TCRs come from a middle-aged woman in good health and CMV-seronegative.

This sequence joins TRBV5-4 and TRBJ2-7, with 10 bases fitting TRBD1. V gave up 4 bases and J gave up 5 bases; unmatched junction bases: 9. The germline V gene encodes CDR1 SGHNT and CDR2 YYREEE (reference sequence). CDR3 length: 15 amino acids. CDR3 residues: CASSPGGQGIHEQYF. Written as DNA, the CDR3 is TGTGCCAGCAGCCCCGGGGGACAGGGGATTCACGAGCAGTACTTC.

This clone was seen a single time. The chain carries TRBV19 and TRBJ2-1; D remains ambiguous. Deletions cut 3 bases from V and 0 bases from J, with 12 bases between. The CDR3 has 16 residues. The germline V gene has CDR1 LNHDA and CDR2 SQIVND (reference sequence). The CDR3 bases are TGTGCCAGTAGTATCAGGCTACAAAGCTCCTACAATGAGCAGTTCTTC. Protein sequence: CASSIRLQSSYNEQFF.

This chain uses TRBV7-8 with TRBJ2-1, with D tentatively TRBD2 (6 bases). Germline V gene sequence: CDR1 SGHVS, CDR2 FQNEAQ. The CDR3 loop spans 15 amino acids. Trimming took off 4 bases at V and 8 bases at J, with 18 bases between the two ends. The CDR3 coding sequence is TGTGCCAGCAGCTCCGGGACTGCGGCTGGGGATGAGCAGTTCTTC. The encoded protein is CASSSGTAAGDEQFF.

The V call is TRBV4-1, the J call TRBJ1-4, with 11 bases that match TRBD1. From germline, CDR1 is MGHRA and CDR2 YSYEKL. V lost 3 bases to trimming and J lost 8 bases; unmatched junction nucleotides: 5. The CDR3 is 15 residues long. In nucleotides, the CDR3 is TGCGCCAGCAGCCAGGGGACAGGGGGGAGAGAAAAACTGTTTTTT. This sequence encodes CASSQGTGGREKLFF.

This clone was recorded once. CDR3 residues: CASSLYSGGSGGYTF. The CDR3 DNA follows: TGTGCCAGCAGTTTATACTCGGGGGGATCGGGGGGCTACACCTTC. The chain combines TRBV27 with TRBJ1-2; weak D call: TRBD1 (5 bases). This CDR3 has 15 amino acids. V lost 1 base and J 8 bases, leaving 17 bases between the germline ends. Germline loops: CDR1 MNHEY, CDR2 SMNVEV (reference sequence).

The chain is built from TRBV18 and TRBJ1-2; D is ambiguous. The V and J ends lost 6 bases and 0 bases respectively, with 11 bases between them. CDR1 and CDR2 (germline): KGHSH, LQKENI. CDR3 size: 14 residues. CDR3 DNA: TGTGCCAGCTCCCAGAACCCTTCTAACTATGGCTACACCTTC. It specifies CASSQNPSNYGYTF.

The CDR3 sequence is CASSLAGLAGVWAYEQYF. The CDR3 DNA reads TGTGCCAGCAGCTTGGCGGGACTAGCGGGAGTATGGGCCTACGAGCAGTACTTC. V is TRBV7-8 and J is TRBJ2-5; TRBD2 aligns across 14 bases. The J call is doubtful: the DNA matches TRBJ2-7 better. The CDR3 sequence is 18 residues long. Germline V CDR1 and CDR2: SGHVS, FQNEAQ.

This clone has only a few counts. This chain uses TRBV4-3 with TRBJ2-3, with TRBD2 matching 9 bases. The germline CDR1 and CDR2 sequences are LGHNA and YSLEER. The V and J ends lost 4 bases and 6 bases, in that order; junction bases with no gene match: 8. The CDR3 is 15 residues long. The CDR3 sequence is CASSRSGGSADTQYF. The CDR3 coding sequence is TGCGCCAGCAGCCGGAGCGGGGGGTCGGCCGATACGCAGTATTTT.

This chain links TRBV29-1 with TRBJ2-1; 8 positions match TRBD2. V lost 6 bases, J lost 6 bases, and 10 bases stayed unmatched. The CDR3 has 14 residues. CDR1 SQVTM and CDR2 ANQGSEA come from the germline V gene. CDR3 nucleotide sequence: TGCAGCGTGGGAGGTACTAGCGGAGCCAATGAGCAGTTCTTC. As protein: CSVGGTSGANEQFF.

The chain carries TRBV28 and TRBJ1-4; D is ambiguous. The germline CDR1 and CDR2 sequences are MDHEN and SYDVKM. This CDR3 has 17 residues. V was pared by 8 bases and J by 0 bases, with 19 bases between. Here the CDR3 DNA reads TGTGCCAGCTTCGGTTTCTCGGGAACTGCAACTAATGAAAAACTGTTTTTT. Its translation: CASFGFSGTATNEKLFF.

This clone has only a few counts. This chain uses TRBV28 with TRBJ1-5, with D uncertain. Germline V gene sequence: CDR1 MDHEN, CDR2 SYDVKM. CDR3 length: 12 residues. Between the trimmed V and J ends, which lost 3 bases and 5 bases, there was a span of 5 bases. CDR3 loop: CASSLAYQPQHF. The CDR3 region has the DNA TGTGCCAGCAGTTTGGCCTATCAGCCCCAGCATTTT.

This chain links TRBV6-8 with TRBJ1-5; no definite D call. The germline V gene has CDR1 MNHGY and CDR2 SAAAGT. The CDR3 totals 15 residues. Trimming removed 2 bases at V and 4 bases at J, with 12 bases between. Here the CDR3 DNA reads TGTGCCAGCAGTTACGGCAGTCCAGGAAATCAGCCCCAGCATTTT. Its protein is CASSYGSPGNQPQHF.

This sequence joins TRBV28 and TRBJ1-1; D call uncertain. Between the trimmed V and J ends, which lost 0 bases and 10 bases, there was a span of 15 bases. The CDR3 has 14 residues. Germline CDR1 is MDHEN and CDR2 is SYDVKM. The DNA of the CDR3 is TGTGCCAGCAGTTTATGGGCAGCCCTTACGGGAGCTTTCTTT. It codes for CASSLWAALTGAFF.

V usage is TRBV5-1 and J usage is TRBJ2-7, with D perhaps matching TRBD1 (6 bases). The V gene lost 3 bases and the J gene lost 0 bases, with 13 bases spanning the gap. Germline CDR1 is SGHRS and CDR2 is YFSETQ. The CDR3 is 15 residues long. This CDR3 reads CASSYWTAFSYEQYF. The CDR3 DNA reads TGCGCCAGCAGCTATTGGACAGCCTTCTCCTACGAGCAGTACTTC.

The chain links TRBV30 to TRBJ1-5; tentative D call: TRBD1 (5 bases). The length of the CDR3 is 14 residues. Germline lookup yields CDR1 GTSNPN and CDR2 SVGIG (reference sequence). The V end was cut by 2 bases, the J end by 7 bases, with 15 bases between. The chain's CDR3 is CAWSLGPGRQPQHF. The CDR3 bases are TGTGCCTGGAGTCTAGGGCCAGGGAGGCAGCCCCAGCATTTT.

The rearrangement uses TRBV7-9 and TRBJ2-2; no reliable D call. The V end lost 1 base, the J end lost 1 base, and 7 bases lay between the germline ends. The germline gives CDR1 SEHNR, CDR2 FQNEAQ (reference sequence). The CDR3 length is 15 residues. This chain's CDR3 is CASSLGNRNTGELFF. DNA for the CDR3: TGTGCCAGCAGCTTAGGGAACAGGAACACCGGGGAGCTGTTTTTT.

V gene TRBV18 combines with J gene TRBJ2-3, with 7 nucleotides matching TRBD1. Germline V CDR1 and CDR2: KGHSH, LQKENI. CDR3 size: 16 residues. Unmatched junction bases numbered 11, after V lost 6 bases and J lost 2 bases. The CDR3: CASSPNRQGDTDTQYF. The CDR3 bases are TGTGCCAGCTCCCCTAACCGACAGGGCGACACAGATACGCAGTATTTT.

The chain combines TRBV7-3 with TRBJ2-1; possibly TRBD1 for D (6 bases). The CDR3 contains 13 residues. Deletions cut 6 bases from V and 3 bases from J, with 9 bases between. The germline V gene has CDR1 SGHTA and CDR2 FQGTGA. For the CDR3, the DNA is TGTGCCAGCAGGGCAGGGGACTACAATGAGCAGTTCTTC. Translation gives CASRAGDYNEQFF.

The chain recombines TRBV2 with TRBJ2-5, with D perhaps matching TRBD1 (6 bases). Germline V lookup: CDR1 SNHLY, CDR2 FYNNEI. Trimming took off 4 bases at V and 1 base at J, with 10 bases between the two ends. The CDR3 covers 14 residues. CDR3 amino acids: CASSVGTFQETQYF. DNA of the CDR3: TGTGCCAGCAGTGTGGGGACATTCCAAGAGACCCAGTACTTC.

The chain uses TRBV6-1 and TRBJ2-1; 13 nucleotides agree with TRBD2. The trim removed 7 bases at V and 10 bases at J, leaving 10 bases unmatched. The CDR3 totals 15 residues. Germline CDR1 reads MNHNS; CDR2 reads SASEGT. The CDR3 region has the DNA TGTGCCAGCACCCCTACTAGCGGGAGGGCCAACGAGCAGTTCTTC. This encodes CASTPTSGRANEQFF.

This chain connects TRBV28 to TRBJ2-6; D is ambiguous. Germline CDR1 MDHEN, CDR2 SYDVKM. V was pared by 2 bases and J by 3 bases, with 5 bases between. The CDR3 consists of 14 residues. DNA for the CDR3: TGTGCCAGCAGTTTAAACGGTGGGGCCAACGTCCTGACTTTC. Amino acid sequence: CASSLNGGANVLTF.

The chain has TRBV9 and TRBJ2-1; tentative D call: TRBD2 (5 bases). Germline CDR1 is SGDLS and CDR2 is YYNGEE. The CDR3 spans 18 residues. V shed 0 bases and J shed 3 bases, with 19 bases lying between them. Here the CDR3 reads CASSVATTSWEFYNEQFF. CDR3 sequence (DNA): TGTGCCAGCAGCGTAGCTACGACCTCCTGGGAGTTCTACAATGAGCAGTTCTTC. The variable domain in full, completed from reference TRBV9 and TRBJ2-1, reads DSGVTQTPKHLITATGQRVTLRCSPRSGDLSVYWYQQSLDQGLQFLIQYYNGEERAKGNILERFSAQQFPDLHSELNLSSLELGDSALYFCASSVATTSWEFYNEQFFGPGTRLTVL.

The V gene is TRBV19, the J gene TRBJ2-7; 12 bases match TRBD2. The length of the CDR3 is 15 residues. Germline V gene lookup returns CDR1 LNHDA and CDR2 SQIVND (reference sequence). Germline trimming cut 5 bases from V and 2 bases from J; bases unmatched to any gene: 4. The CDR3 DNA reads as TGTGCCAGTAGTCCAGGACTAGCGGGGACCTACGAGCAGTACTTC. It translates to CASSPGLAGTYEQYF.

This chain connects TRBV7-9 to TRBJ2-2; the D gene is possibly TRBD1 (6 bases). The germline V and J ends were trimmed by 5 bases and 6 bases, with 16 bases remaining between them. This CDR3 has 15 residues. Germline V lookup: CDR1 SEHNR, CDR2 FQNEAQ (reference sequence). CDR3 amino acids: CASSGMDSVPGELFF. The DNA of the CDR3 is TGTGCCAGCAGCGGAATGGACAGCGTTCCCGGGGAGCTGTTTTTT.

V is TRBV27 and J is TRBJ2-1, with 7 bases matching TRBD1. Germline CDR1 reads MNHEY; CDR2 reads SMNVEV (reference sequence). The CDR3 is made up of 18 amino acids. Trimming took 7 bases from V and 4 from J; bases not matched to a gene: 19. The CDR3 DNA is TGTGCCAGCACCCCCGGGACAGAGCCAACCGGGTGGTACAATGAGCAGTTCTTC. Amino acid sequence: CASTPGTEPTGWYNEQFF.

The chain is built from TRBV19 and TRBJ2-7; TRBD2 matches 9 bases. From germline, CDR1 is LNHDA and CDR2 SQIVND (reference sequence). This CDR3 contains 15 residues. J lost 3 bases, V lost 7 bases, and 10 bases had no gene match. The CDR3 nucleotides read TGTGCCAGTACCTCGATAGCGGGAGTAGGCTACGAGCAGTACTTC. Its protein is CASTSIAGVGYEQYF.

The V call is TRBV19, the J call TRBJ1-1; D perhaps matches TRBD1 (5 bases). The ends were cut back, 3 bases at V and 4 bases at J, with 9 bases in the middle. The CDR3 contains 13 residues. The germline gives CDR1 LNHDA, CDR2 SQIVND (reference sequence). The chain's CDR3 is CASSILQGTEAFF. In nucleotides, the CDR3 is TGTGCCAGTAGTATTCTGCAGGGCACTGAAGCTTTCTTT. Full variable domain (outside the CDR3, taken from reference TRBV19 and TRBJ1-1): DGGITQSPKYLFRKEGQNVTLSCEQNLNHDAMYWYRQDPGQGLRLIYYSQIVNDFQKGDIAEGYSVSREKKESFPLTVTSAQKNPTAFYLCASSILQGTEAFFGQGTRLTVV.

This clone was detected a few times. In DNA form, the CDR3 reads TGCACCAGCAGCGAAACTGACCAGCGCAATAAGGATGAGCAGTTCTTC. Encoded protein: CTSSETDQRNKDEQFF. V and J are TRBV1 and TRBJ2-1; the table's D call, TRBD2, was not checked against the DNA. TRBV1 represents a pseudogene. The CDR3 sequence is 16 residues long.

This chain links TRBV7-2 with TRBJ2-3, with D hard to call. Trimming took off 5 bases at V and 12 bases at J, with 21 bases between the two ends. The V gene's germline CDR1 is SGHTA and CDR2 FQGNSA. The CDR3 is 14 amino acids. The CDR3 region has the DNA TGTGCCAGCAGCACATCCCCCGCCCGAGGCCCCCAGTATTTT. The encoded protein is CASSTSPARGPQYF.

The chain couples TRBV19 to TRBJ2-1; TRBD1 matches at 7 bases. The CDR3 length is 13 residues. J lost 9 bases, V lost 8 bases, and 10 bases had no gene match. Germline V CDR1 and CDR2: LNHDA, SQIVND (reference sequence). CDR3 loop: CASRDSVFGEQFF. CDR3 nucleotides: TGTGCCAGTCGGGACAGTGTGTTTGGTGAGCAGTTCTTC.